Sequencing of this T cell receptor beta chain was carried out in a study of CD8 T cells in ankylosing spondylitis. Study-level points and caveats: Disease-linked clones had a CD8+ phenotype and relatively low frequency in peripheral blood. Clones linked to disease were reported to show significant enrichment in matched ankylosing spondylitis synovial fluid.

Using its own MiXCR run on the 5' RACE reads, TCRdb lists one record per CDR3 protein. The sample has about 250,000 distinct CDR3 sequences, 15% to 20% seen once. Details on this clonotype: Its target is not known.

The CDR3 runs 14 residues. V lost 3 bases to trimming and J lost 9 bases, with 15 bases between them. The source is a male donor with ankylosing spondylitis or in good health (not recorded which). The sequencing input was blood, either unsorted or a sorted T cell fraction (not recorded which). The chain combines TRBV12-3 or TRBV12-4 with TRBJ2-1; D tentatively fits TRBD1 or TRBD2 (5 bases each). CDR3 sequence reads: CASSFLGHGGEQFF. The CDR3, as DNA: TGTGCCAGCAGTTTTCTTGGGCATGGGGGTGAGCAGTTCTTC.